These 19 T cell receptor beta chains originate from one sample sequenced in a study of CD8 T cells in ankylosing spondylitis. TCRdb reprocessed the 5' RACE reads with MiXCR, giving one entry per CDR3 protein. Of approximately 24,000 distinct CDR3 sequences listed, over 10% were seen once; the top ten hold around 37%. The sequencing sample was made of blood. These receptors originate from a male donor with ankylosing spondylitis or in good health (not recorded which).

CDR3 sequence: CASSSGQGQNEKLFF. CDR3 coding DNA: TGTGCCAGCAGTTCCGGACAGGGCCAGAATGAAAAACTGTTTTTT. This chain links TRBV12-3 or TRBV12-4 with TRBJ1-4, with TRBD1 identical over 8 bases. The CDR3 contains 15 residues. J gave up 5 bases and V 4 bases, and 6 bases lay outside the gene matches.

The rearrangement uses TRBV28 and TRBJ2-5; TRBD1 matches at 10 bases. CDR3 length: 14 residues. The V and J ends lost 7 bases and 4 bases, in that order; junction bases with no gene match: 6. The germline gives CDR1 MDHEN, CDR2 SYDVKM. CDR3 bases: TGTGCCAGCATCGGAGGACAGGGGGGAGAGACCCAGTACTTC. It yields the protein CASIGGQGGETQYF.

In its sample, this clonotype was seen a few times. The genes are TRBV24-1 and TRBJ1-5; D possibly corresponds to TRBD1 (6 bases). Trimming took 3 bases from V and 4 from J, leaving 15 bases between them. CDR3 length: 16 amino acids. Germline values: CDR1 KGHDR, CDR2 SFDVKD. CDR3 amino acids: CATSDGTTAGNQPQHF. CDR3 sequence (DNA): TGTGCCACCAGTGATGGGACAACCGCGGGTAATCAGCCCCAGCATTTT.

This clonotype was detected many times. The chain has TRBV5-1 and TRBJ1-1; D remains ambiguous. V was clipped by 2 bases and J by 1 base, with 3 bases between them. The CDR3 extends over 12 amino acids. CDR1 is SGHRS and CDR2 is YFSETQ in the germline V gene. The CDR3 coding sequence is TGCGCCAGCAGCTTCGGGAACACTGAAGCTTTCTTT. This translates into CASSFGNTEAFF.

This clonotype showed up many times. The chain has TRBV5-1 and TRBJ2-1; D is ambiguous. The germline V gene encodes CDR1 SGHRS and CDR2 YFSETQ. The CDR3 is made up of 12 amino acids. V was shortened by 4 bases and J by 3 bases, with 5 bases between the two germline ends. CDR3 in DNA: TGCGCCAGCAGCACAGACTACAATGAGCAGTTCTTC. This codes for CASSTDYNEQFF.

At least ten counts were recorded for this clonotype. The chain uses TRBV12-3 or TRBV12-4 and TRBJ2-2; TRBD2 matches at 7 bases. V lost 8 bases and J lost 6; bases outside the gene matches: 3. The CDR3 sequence is 12 residues long. Here the CDR3 DNA reads TGTGCCAGCGGGGAGGGGCCCGGGGAGCTGTTTTTT. The encoded protein is CASGEGPGELFF.

This clonotype was counted a few times. This sequence joins TRBV20-1 and TRBJ2-1; D may be TRBD1 (8 bases). Germline V gene sequence: CDR1 DFQATT, CDR2 SNEGSKA (reference sequence). V lost 1 base and J lost 9, with 13 bases in between. The CDR3 is 13 residues long. The DNA of the CDR3 is TGCAGTGCTAGAGTACAGGGGGAGGGTGAGCAGTTCTTC. Its translation is CSARVQGEGEQFF.

This clonotype came up many times. The chain recombines TRBV10-3 with TRBJ2-2; the D is unclear. V dropped 6 bases and J dropped 5 bases, with 7 bases sitting between them. The CDR3 consists of 12 residues. Germline values: CDR1 ENHRY, CDR2 SYGVKD. CDR3 nucleotides: TGTGCCATCAGCGTCGAAACCGGGGAGCTGTTTTTT. It encodes CAISVETGELFF.

This clonotype was seen at least ten times. The rearrangement uses TRBV12-3 or TRBV12-4 and TRBJ2-3; D is unresolved. CDR3 length: 15 amino acids. With 6 bases removed from V and 2 bases from J, the gap between germline ends came to 15 bases. For the CDR3, the DNA is TGTGCCAGCAGGGCCCGCAGTATTTTCACAGATACGCAGTATTTT. Translating gives CASRARSIFTDTQYF.

In this sample, this clonotype turned up many times. The J gene is TRBJ2-1, the V gene TRBV5-1, with unresolved D. Trimming removed 4 bases at V and 7 bases at J, with 9 bases between. This CDR3 comprises 12 residues. In germline, CDR1 is SGHRS, CDR2 YFSETQ. The CDR3 DNA is TGCGCCAGCAGCCCCCTAACGAATGAGCAGTTCTTC. Translating it yields CASSPLTNEQFF.

The table lists this clonotype with a few counts. The chain uses TRBV5-1 and TRBJ2-1, with 10 positions matching TRBD2. The CDR3 sequence is 18 residues long. From germline, CDR1 is SGHRS and CDR2 YFSETQ. The junction had 16 bases not matched to a gene; V was cut back by 4 bases and J by 6 bases. The CDR3 spells CASSGKPSGGAFGNEQFF. The CDR3 DNA follows: TGCGCCAGCAGCGGTAAACCCAGCGGGGGGGCCTTCGGCAATGAGCAGTTCTTC.

The rearrangement links TRBV29-1 to TRBJ1-1; D unresolved. The germline V and J ends were trimmed by 6 bases and 1 base, with 15 bases remaining between them. The CDR3 length is 14 residues. From germline, CDR1 is SQVTM and CDR2 ANQGSEA. For the CDR3, the DNA is TGCAGCGTACGAGGGCCCTTCGGGAACACTGAAGCTTTCTTT. Protein product: CSVRGPFGNTEAFF.

A word on this clonotype: A much larger clone differs by one base, so this may be a read error. This chain links TRBV7-2 with TRBJ2-3; D is unresolved. With 1 base removed from V and 14 bases from J, the gap between germline ends came to 13 bases. The CDR3 is made up of 12 amino acids. Per the germline V gene, CDR1 is SGHTA and CDR2 is FQGNSA. In DNA, the CDR3 is TGTGCCAGCAGCTTAGTCCTGAGAAATAGGTATTTT. This translates into CASSLVLRNRYF.

This clonotype was seen ten or more times. This chain links TRBV5-4 with TRBJ2-3; D ambiguous. The CDR3 consists of 13 residues. Germline V gene lookup returns CDR1 SGHNT and CDR2 YYREEE (reference sequence). V gave up 10 bases and J gave up 2 bases, with 14 bases separating them. The CDR3 DNA is TGTGCCTCCTCGGTTTTACACACAGATACGCAGTATTTT. This gives the protein CASSVLHTDTQYF.

The rearrangement joins TRBV5-1 to TRBJ2-7; maybe TRBD2 (6 bases). Trimming pared 4 bases from V and 5 bases from J, leaving 10 bases between. Germline loops: CDR1 SGHRS, CDR2 YFSETQ. The CDR3 has 12 residues. CDR3 in amino acids: CASSLWGDEQYF. CDR3 bases: TGCGCCAGCAGCCTGTGGGGGGACGAGCAGTACTTC.

The sample holds many counts of this clonotype. V usage is TRBV29-1 and J usage is TRBJ2-3; D is uncertain. Between the trimmed V and J ends, which lost 1 base and 2 bases, there was a span of 13 bases. Germline CDR1 SQVTM, CDR2 ANQGSEA. The CDR3 loop spans 15 amino acids. In DNA form, the CDR3 reads TGCAGCGTTGAAGGCCCGAACGGGTTCACAGATACGCAGTATTTT. Its translation is CSVEGPNGFTDTQYF.

The V gene is TRBV27, the J gene TRBJ2-1, with TRBD2 identical over 11 bases. The CDR3 extends over 14 amino acids. CDR1 is MNHEY and CDR2 is SMNVEV in the germline V gene (reference sequence). V shed 7 bases, J shed 7 bases, and the junction held 6 bases outside the gene matches. The CDR3 protein is CASNSGRAGNEQFF. DNA of the CDR3: TGTGCCAGCAATAGCGGGAGGGCCGGGAATGAGCAGTTCTTC.

This clonotype has ten or more counts. In DNA, the CDR3 is TGCAGCGTCGCCTCAGGGGGCAATGAGCAGTTCTTC. Encoded protein: CSVASGGNEQFF. The chain uses TRBV29-1 and TRBJ2-1; the match to TRBD1 covers 7 bases. Trimming at V came to 6 bases and at J to 6 bases, leaving 5 bases not matched to a gene. Germline V gene data show CDR1 as SQVTM and CDR2 as ANQGSEA. CDR3 length: 12 amino acids.

V and J are TRBV5-1 and TRBJ2-3; the match to TRBD2 covers 9 bases. Germline values: CDR1 SGHRS, CDR2 YFSETQ. The ends lost 4 bases at V and 2 bases at J; junction bases unmatched: 11. This CDR3 contains 17 residues. CDR3: CASSLGGLAGFTDTQYF. The CDR3 nucleotides are TGCGCCAGCAGCCTAGGGGGCCTAGCGGGGTTCACAGATACGCAGTATTTT.